The entry below gives a single TCR beta chain sequence along with its context. The antigen remains undetermined. The CDR3 is 12 residues long. Germline-derived CDR1 and CDR2 are SGHDT and YYEEEE. Trimming left V 2 bases short and J 9 bases short, with 9 bases between. This entry comes from a study of graft-versus-host responses after intestinal transplantation. Study background: Grafts were multivisceral, liver-intestinal, or isolated intestinal.

Study-level points and caveats: The study associated peak circulating GvH clone levels with early post-transplant HvG declines.

Once transplant was done, bone marrow was sourced from the posterior iliac crest or another site. Clones were sequenced by immunoSEQ multiplex PCR, and TCRdb holds only the in-frame ones, with some missing. The sample records 65,000 to 85,000 clones, roughly 92% being singletons. The sample consisted of bone marrow, taken 734 days after intestinal transplantation. The TCR originated in a human patient who received an intestinal transplant, so some T cells may come from the graft donor. This rearrangement joins TRBV5-6 to TRBJ2-1, with D uncertain. The chain's CDR3 is CASSFGLSEQFF. The CDR3 DNA reads as TGTGCCAGCAGCTTTGGTCTCAGTGAGCAGTTCTTC.